Only one count was recorded for the clone carrying this TCR beta chain. Its target is not known. Trimming took off 3 bases at V and 3 bases at J, with 12 bases between the two ends. Per germline, CDR1 SGHRS and CDR2 YFSETQ. This CDR3 region has 15 residues. The data were produced by immunoSEQ multiplex PCR, yet TCRdb's version contains in-frame clones alone and is incomplete. The sample lists 30,000 to 40,000 clones, roughly 85% occurring once. The data are from a study of STAT5B mutations in CD4+ large granular lymphocyte leukemia. The study, taken as a whole, reports: Main leukemic clonotypes were patient-specific, but roughly 23% appeared at low frequency elsewhere.

The rearrangement joins TRBV5-1 to TRBJ2-2, with a possible D match to TRBD1 (6 bases). The TCR comes from a human donor in good health. Material: CD4+ T cells from blood buffy coats. This CDR3 reads CASSSPGHYTGELFF. The CDR3 DNA is TGCGCCAGCAGCTCACCGGGACACTACACCGGGGAGCTGTTTTTT.